This TCR beta chain appears in the sequencing data of a study of T-cell memory formation after mild COVID-19. CDR1 is SGDLS and CDR2 is YYNGEE in the germline V gene. The CDR3 totals 14 residues. Trimming took 1 base from V and 6 from J, leaving 11 bases between them. TCRdb ran MiXCR on the 5' RACE reads and lists one entry per CDR3 protein. The table includes approximately 500,000 distinct CDR3 sequences, 20% to 30% detected once. What was sequenced was PBMCs or a T cell subset sorted from them (not recorded which). The origin of this receptor is an adult woman who had mild COVID-19 (a few samples of this study predate the infection). Cell type and time point are not known. This sequence joins TRBV9 and TRBJ2-1; D unclear. CDR3 coding DNA: TGTGCCAGCAGCGTAATCCTAGACCGCAATGAGCAGTTCTTC. Translation: CASSVILDRNEQFF. Supplemented by reference TRBV9 and TRBJ2-1, the full variable domain reads DSGVTQTPKHLITATGQRVTLRCSPRSGDLSVYWYQQSLDQGLQFLIQYYNGEERAKGNILERFSAQQFPDLHSELNLSSLELGDSALYFCASSVILDRNEQFFGPGTRLTVL.